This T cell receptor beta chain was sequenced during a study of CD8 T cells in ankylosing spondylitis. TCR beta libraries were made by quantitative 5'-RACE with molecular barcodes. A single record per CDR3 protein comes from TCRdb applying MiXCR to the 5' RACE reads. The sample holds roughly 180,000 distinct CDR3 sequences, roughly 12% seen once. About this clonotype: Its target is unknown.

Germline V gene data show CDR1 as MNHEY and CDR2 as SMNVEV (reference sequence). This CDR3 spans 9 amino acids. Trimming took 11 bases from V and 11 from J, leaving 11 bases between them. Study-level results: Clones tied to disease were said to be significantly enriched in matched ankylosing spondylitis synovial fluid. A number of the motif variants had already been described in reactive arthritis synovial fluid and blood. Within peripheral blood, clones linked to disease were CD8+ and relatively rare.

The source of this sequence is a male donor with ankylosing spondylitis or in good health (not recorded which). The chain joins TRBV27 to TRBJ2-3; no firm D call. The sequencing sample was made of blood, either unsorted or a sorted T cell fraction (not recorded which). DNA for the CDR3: TGTGCCCCTCGGATGGAGCAGTATTTT. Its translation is CAPRMEQYF.